This TCR beta chain was sequenced for a study of blood T cells in healthy people across ages (dated by TCRdb to the mid-2010s). In terms of the full investigation: In model experiments, template switching captured roughly one uniquely barcoded TCR beta cDNA molecule for every two T cells. To track age-related changes in TCR beta repertoire diversity, the study relied on deep sequencing normalized with unique cDNA molecular identifiers. Four age groups were formed from the donors: young (average 16 years), middle-aged (just under 40), aged (more than 55) and long-lived (around 82). Donors of different ages were randomly distributed across sequencing lanes to avoid experimental bias. The study analyzed two additional independent replicas of 1 million unique cDNA reads from the same blood draw for two donors, one aged 18 to 30 and one aged 80 or older.

The donors were roughly 40 Caucasian individuals from Russia, aged roughly 6 to 90 years, who were systemically healthy. Around 9.9 milliliters of peripheral blood were collected from each donor into EDTA-treated Vacutainer tubes. PBMCs were isolated by Ficoll-Paque density-gradient centrifugation, with at least 6 million obtained per sample. Trizol reagent was used to extract total RNA from the PBMCs, yielding at least 6 micrograms per sample. For every donor, flow cytometry on a PBMC aliquot measured the percentage of naive CD45RAhigh/CD27high T cells. To prepare the library, 5' RACE was applied. Sequencing was performed on an Illumina HiSeq 2500. The second PCR ran for about 6 to 12 cycles and used a J-beta primer mix along with a sample-barcoded 5' primer. A template-switch 5' adaptor carrying 12 random nucleotides introduced a unique molecular identifier onto each TCR beta cDNA molecule. At least 2.5 million CDR3-containing paired-end reads were obtained from each sample. First-strand cDNA synthesis was performed from all RNA using the Mint cDNA synthesis kit, with priming by a TRBC-specific oligonucleotide. All cDNA was treated with uracil-DNA glycosylase and then went through a first 18-cycle PCR with the universal primers M1SS and BC2_uni_R. As for how the authors treated the data: Normalization of each sample was performed by random selection of 1 million high-quality reads, each carrying a distinct molecular identifier. Reads sharing molecular identifiers were discarded rather than binned into consensus sequences. MiTCR, set to a Q25 quality threshold and the strictest error-elimination algorithm, was used for CDR3 identification, clonotype clustering and error correction. Lower-bound total TCR beta diversity was estimated with a nonparametric unseen species model using Euler transformation. The public reads were reanalyzed by TCRdb: fastp trimming at Q25, MiXCR alignment, in-frame beta chains only. Records with the same CDR3 protein are collapsed into one entry carrying the most frequent genes and DNA. These V and J calls rely on TCRdb rather than the paper's analysis. Counted in this sample were around 800,000 distinct CDR3 sequences; 35% to 60% of them appeared once. The ten most abundant clones make up around a sixth of the sample.

Regarding this clonotype: The specificity of this receptor is unknown. Since a much larger clone is just one base distant, this may be a read error.

What the authors observed across the whole study: Because profiling used bulk unsorted PBMCs, naive and antigen-experienced compartments could not be compared conclusively. Observed TCR beta diversity per million T cells fell roughly linearly with age, and a significant reduction was already apparent by age about 43. The CMV infection status of donors was not known, potentially confounding age-related changes in expanded clonotypes. Observed TCR beta diversity correlated strongly with the percentage of naive T cells measured by flow cytometry. Compared with the aged group, the long-lived group had more naive CD4+ T cells, fewer expanded clones and increased TCR diversity, suggesting age selection. Estimates of total diversity based on one million sequenced T cells were considered lower bounds and underestimates.

From the cysteine up to the phenylalanine, the CDR3 has a length of 16 residues. Only the CDR3 DNA is retained, 48 bases long and in frame from the first base. V and J are truncated by 2 bases and 4 bases respectively, leaving an intervening sequence of 17 bases. From the germline V gene (reference sequence), CDR1 is MNHEY and CDR2 is SMNVEV. What was sequenced was blood. The rearranged chain carries TRBV27 and TRBJ2-5; the D gene is perhaps TRBD1 or TRBD2, as each covers 5 bases. The receptor's source is a man older than 75 in good health. This receptor carries the CDR3 CASSLKGRGQGETQYF. In nucleotide form, the sequence is TGTGCCAGCAGTTTAAAGGGCCGGGGTCAGGGAGAGACCCAGTACTTC.